The 22 T cell receptor beta chains given below trace back to one sample, sequenced in a study of cytomegalovirus exposure and HLA in healthy donors. The PCR contained 60 Vbeta and 13 Jbeta primers. The protocol was immunoSEQ multiplex PCR, while the TCRdb copy is restricted to in-frame clones and leaves out a portion. This table lists more than 75,000 clones. Sequencing was done on a sample of PBMCs. The receptors were sampled from a man aged 50-59 years in good health and CMV-seropositive.

The rearrangement links TRBV4-2 to TRBJ1-5, with no clear D. Germline V gene lookup returns CDR1 LGHNA and CDR2 YNFKEQ. The CDR3 length is 15 residues. V shed 4 bases and J shed 1 base, with 11 bases lying between them. The CDR3 reads CASSRAGTSNQPQHF. The CDR3 coding sequence is TGTGCCAGCAGCCGGGCGGGTACGAGCAATCAGCCCCAGCATTTT.

V usage is TRBV19 and J usage is TRBJ2-3; possibly TRBD2 for D (7 bases). Germline CDR1 LNHDA, CDR2 SQIVND (reference sequence). V lost 5 bases, J lost 7 bases, and 25 bases lay in between. The CDR3 has 17 residues. The chain's CDR3 is CASSVEWGGHNPHTQYF. Here the CDR3 DNA reads TGTGCCAGTAGTGTGGAGTGGGGGGGACACAATCCCCATACGCAGTATTTT.

The CDR3 nucleotides read TGTGCCAGCAGCGCTTCCCGACTACTACTCTACGAGCAGTACGTC. It is translated as CASSASRLLLYEQYV. The chain joins TRBV5-6 to TRBJ2-7; maybe TRBD2 (5 bases). V was trimmed by 4 bases and J by 3 bases, leaving 17 bases between them. CDR1 SGHDT and CDR2 YYEEEE come from the germline V gene. The CDR3 has 15 amino acids.

The V gene is TRBV19, the J gene TRBJ2-3, with 8 bases lining up with TRBD2. The V and J ends lost 2 bases and 5 bases, in that order; junction bases with no gene match: 6. This CDR3 is built from 15 residues. Germline CDR1 is LNHDA and CDR2 is SQIVND (reference sequence). CDR3 in amino acids: CASSISGGWGDTQYF. The DNA of the CDR3 is TGTGCCAGTAGTATATCGGGGGGGTGGGGAGATACGCAGTATTTT.

V gene TRBV6-5 combines with J gene TRBJ1-1; 7 bases agree with TRBD1. The V gene's germline CDR1 is MNHEY and CDR2 SVGAGI. This CDR3 spans 16 amino acids. J gave up 5 bases and V 2 bases, and 11 bases lay outside the gene matches. The CDR3 DNA is TGTGCCAGCAGTTACGGGACATCAGCACAGGGGACTGAAGCTTTCTTT. This encodes CASSYGTSAQGTEAFF.

The V and J genes are TRBV19 and TRBJ1-1, with a weak D call TRBD1 (6 bases). Per germline, CDR1 LNHDA and CDR2 SQIVND (reference sequence). This CDR3 contains 13 residues. The germline V and J ends were trimmed by 9 bases and 5 bases, with 16 bases remaining between them. CDR3 sequence: CASTTGKGTEAFF. DNA for the CDR3: TGTGCCAGCACAACAGGGAAGGGGACTGAAGCTTTCTTT.

The chain joins TRBV7-9 to TRBJ1-2; the D is unclear. This CDR3 comprises 14 residues. The germline V gene encodes CDR1 SEHNR and CDR2 FQNEAQ (reference sequence). V was trimmed by 4 bases and J by 1 base, leaving 10 bases between them. The CDR3 region has the DNA TGTGCCAGCAGCTCAGGTTCTGGTAACTATGGCTACACCTTC. This gives the protein CASSSGSGNYGYTF. The whole variable domain, filled in from reference TRBV7-9 and TRBJ1-2, reads DTGVSQNPRHKITKRGQNVTFRCDPISEHNRLYWYRQTLGQGPEFLTYFQNEAQLEKSRLLSDRFSAERPKGSFSTLEIQRTEQGDSAMYLCASSSGSGNYGYTFGSGTRLTVV.

This chain joins TRBV7-6 and TRBJ1-1; D possibly corresponds to TRBD1 (5 bases). V was trimmed by 3 bases and J by 4 bases, leaving 12 bases between them. This CDR3 comprises 14 residues. CDR1 and CDR2 (germline): SGHVS, FNYEAQ. Written as DNA, the CDR3 is TGTGCCAGCAGCTTCAGGGATCTAGGCACTGAAGCTTTCTTT. Amino acid sequence: CASSFRDLGTEAFF.

A remark on this clone: The junction does not match germline at one end; this may be a read error. The chain links TRBV7-3 to TRBJ2-1; TRBD2 matches at 12 bases. The CDR3 length is 17 residues. From germline, CDR1 is SGHTA and CDR2 FQGTGA. The CDR3 DNA sequence: TGTGCCAGCAGTTTAACCTTTAGACTAGCGGGGGAAGATGAGCAGTTCTTC. Protein sequence: CASSLTFRLAGEDEQFF.

The rearrangement joins TRBV12-5 to TRBJ2-3, with 8 bases identical to TRBD2. The CDR3 has 15 amino acids. The J segment lost 3 bases and the V segment lost 6 bases, leaving 8 bases of the junction unmatched. Germline V lookup: CDR1 LGHNT, CDR2 FRNRAP. The CDR3 loop is CASGLGTSWTDTQYF. CDR3 DNA: TGTGCTAGTGGACTAGGGACTAGTTGGACAGATACGCAGTATTTT.

The chain uses TRBV7-9 and TRBJ2-2; a weak D match, TRBD2 (6 bases). This CDR3 has 15 residues. Germline V gene lookup returns CDR1 SEHNR and CDR2 FQNEAQ (reference sequence). The V end lost 2 bases, the J end lost 1 base, and 8 bases lay between the germline ends. The chain's CDR3 is CASSLLAVNTGELFF. For the CDR3, the DNA is TGTGCCAGCAGCTTATTAGCGGTGAACACCGGGGAGCTGTTTTTT.

The chain has TRBV4-3 and TRBJ2-1; TRBD2 matches 8 bases. This CDR3 is built from 15 residues. Trimming removed 2 bases from V and 9 bases from J; junction bases left unmatched: 9. CDR1 is LGHNA, CDR2 YSLEER, per germline. CDR3 coding DNA: TGCGCCAGCAGCCAACCCGGGACTAGAATGGGTGAGCAGTTCTTC. It codes for CASSQPGTRMGEQFF.

The chain couples TRBV19 to TRBJ2-1; D gene ambiguous. This CDR3 is built from 11 residues. Trimming cost V 5 bases and J 5 bases, with 4 bases left between them. Germline V gene lookup returns CDR1 LNHDA and CDR2 SQIVND (reference sequence). The CDR3 protein is CASSFDNEQFF. The DNA of the CDR3 is TGTGCCAGTAGTTTCGACAATGAGCAGTTCTTC.

This rearrangement joins TRBV14 to TRBJ2-3; D might be TRBD2 (6 bases). V lost 3 bases to trimming and J lost 1 base, with 14 bases between them. CDR1 is SGHDN and CDR2 is FVKESK in the germline V gene. The CDR3 length is 16 residues. In nucleotides, the CDR3 is TGTGCCAGCAGCCAGAGGAGGAGGGAACGCACAGATACGCAGTATTTT. As protein: CASSQRRRERTDTQYF.

The CDR3 DNA is TGTGCCAGCTCCCGCGGACTAGCGGGGGCCTACGAGCAGTACGTC. Its translation is CASSRGLAGAYEQYV. V is TRBV18 and J is TRBJ2-7; 13 bases map to TRBD2. The germline V gene has CDR1 KGHSH and CDR2 LQKENI. This CDR3 has 15 amino acids. V lost 6 bases and J lost 2; bases outside the gene matches: 4.

The gene calls are TRBV7-8 and TRBJ1-2; D is undetermined. The length of the CDR3 is 15 residues. Germline values: CDR1 SGHVS, CDR2 FQNEAQ. V lost 4 bases to trimming and J lost 0 bases, with 12 bases between them. DNA for the CDR3: TGTGCCAGCAGCTCGAGTCCGGCGGCTAACTATGGCTACACCTTC. This codes for CASSSSPAANYGYTF.

The chain uses TRBV30 and TRBJ2-1; 13 positions match TRBD2. Germline assignment: CDR1 GTSNPN and CDR2 SVGIG (reference sequence). With V trimmed by 5 bases and J by 6 bases, 7 bases remained unmatched. CDR3 length equals 15 residues. CDR3 sequence (DNA): TGTGCCTGGGGGGCCGGGACTAGCGGGATCAATGAGCAGTTCTTC. This codes for CAWGAGTSGINEQFF.

This rearrangement joins TRBV10-1 to TRBJ2-3; D possibly corresponds to TRBD1 (7 bases). The CDR3 contains 13 residues. The germline V gene has CDR1 WNHNN and CDR2 SYGVQD (reference sequence). V shed 6 bases and J shed 8 bases, with 15 bases lying between them. The CDR3 sequence: CASSVTGTGTQYF. CDR3 in DNA: TGCGCCAGCAGCGTGACAGGGACTGGTACGCAGTATTTT.

V usage is TRBV15 and J usage is TRBJ1-5; TRBD1 matches at 9 bases. Trimming removed 5 bases from V and 5 bases from J; junction bases left unmatched: 7. This CDR3 is built from 15 residues. Per germline, CDR1 LNHNV and CDR2 YYDKDF (reference sequence). CDR3 loop: CATSLDRGVYQPQHF. Here the CDR3 DNA reads TGTGCCACCAGCTTAGACAGGGGGGTTTATCAGCCCCAGCATTTT.

The chain combines TRBV30 with TRBJ2-5; maybe TRBD1 (6 bases). Germline CDR1 and CDR2: GTSNPN and SVGIG (reference sequence). The CDR3 contains 14 residues. The V gene lost 3 bases and the J gene lost 5 bases, with 16 bases spanning the gap. The DNA for the CDR3 is TGTGCCTGGAGCCTAGGGGGATCGTGGGAGACCCAGTACTTC. Its translation: CAWSLGGSWETQYF.

J is TRBJ1-2 and V is TRBV7-9; D is unclear. The CDR3 is 12 residues long. Trimming pared 1 base from V and 7 bases from J, leaving 7 bases between. Germline-derived CDR1 and CDR2 are SEHNR and FQNEAQ (reference sequence). Here the CDR3 reads CASSLVRSGYTF. DNA for the CDR3: TGTGCCAGCAGCTTAGTCCGTAGTGGCTACACCTTC.

The rearrangement uses TRBV18 and TRBJ1-2; 7 bases match TRBD1. Germline-derived CDR1 and CDR2 are KGHSH and LQKENI. V gave up 0 bases and J gave up 6 bases; unmatched junction bases: 7. The CDR3 totals 15 residues. CDR3 loop: CASSPPRDSHDGYTF. The CDR3 DNA reads TGTGCCAGCTCACCACCGCGGGACAGCCATGATGGCTACACCTTC.